This T cell receptor beta chain was identified in a study of identical twins. General observations from the study: Those out-of-frame alpha sequences shared by twins showed an excess of low generation probability. Partial confounding of zero-insertion analyses by invariant MAIT and iNKT cells was possible. Excess twin sharing in beta out-of-frame sequences was weaker. Interpretation of the results relied on cross-sectional statistical analysis and not on following the same donors.

TCRdb fed the 5' RACE reads into MiXCR, producing one record per CDR3 protein. The sample holds roughly 260,000 distinct CDR3 sequences; approximately 8% are singletons and the top ten take under 6%. Comment on this clonotype: Antigen: not known.

This sample was also put to use in a study of yellow fever vaccine responses in identical twins.

This TCR was sampled from a woman in her late teens or twenties in good health. The specimen was CD8+ T cells sorted from blood.

The CDR3 region has the DNA TGTGCCAGCAGTATTGGACAGGGCGATACGCAGTATTTT. This encodes CASSIGQGDTQYF. The chain joins TRBV6-1 to TRBJ2-3, with 8 bases lining up with TRBD1. J lost 6 bases, V lost 5 bases, and 4 bases had no gene match. The CDR3 sequence is 13 residues long. CDR1 and CDR2 (germline): MNHNS, SASEGT.